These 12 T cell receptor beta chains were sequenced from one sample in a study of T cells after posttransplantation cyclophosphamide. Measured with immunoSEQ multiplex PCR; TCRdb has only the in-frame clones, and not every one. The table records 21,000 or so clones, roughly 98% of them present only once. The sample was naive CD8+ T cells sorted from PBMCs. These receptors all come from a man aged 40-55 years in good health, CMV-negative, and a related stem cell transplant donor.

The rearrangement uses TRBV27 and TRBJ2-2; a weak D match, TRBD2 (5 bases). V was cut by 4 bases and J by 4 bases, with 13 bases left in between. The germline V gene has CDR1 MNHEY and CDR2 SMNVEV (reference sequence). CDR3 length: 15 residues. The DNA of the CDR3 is TGTGCCAGCAGTTCCAGAGGGTTAGGCACCGGGGAGCTGTTTTTT. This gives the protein CASSSRGLGTGELFF.

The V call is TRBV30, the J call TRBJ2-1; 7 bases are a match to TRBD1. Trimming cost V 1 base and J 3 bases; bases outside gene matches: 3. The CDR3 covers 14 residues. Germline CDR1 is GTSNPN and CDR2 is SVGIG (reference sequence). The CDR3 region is CAWSEGGSYNEQFF. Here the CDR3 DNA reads TGTGCCTGGAGTGAAGGGGGCAGCTACAATGAGCAGTTCTTC.

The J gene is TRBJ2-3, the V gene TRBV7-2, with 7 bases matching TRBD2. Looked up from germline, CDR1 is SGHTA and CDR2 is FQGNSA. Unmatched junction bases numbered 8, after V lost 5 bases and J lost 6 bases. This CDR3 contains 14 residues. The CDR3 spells CASSPGLGVDTQYF. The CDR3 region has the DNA TGTGCCAGCAGCCCAGGACTAGGGGTGGATACGCAGTATTTT.

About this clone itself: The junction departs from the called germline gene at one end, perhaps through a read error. CDR3 sequence: CASKRQGDNEQYF. The CDR3 DNA is TGTGCGAGTAAACGCCAGGGGGATAACGAGCAGTACTTC. The chain couples TRBV19 to TRBJ2-7, with 7 nucleotides matching TRBD1. The CDR3 has 13 residues. CDR1 and CDR2 from the germline V gene are LNHDA and SQIVND (reference sequence).

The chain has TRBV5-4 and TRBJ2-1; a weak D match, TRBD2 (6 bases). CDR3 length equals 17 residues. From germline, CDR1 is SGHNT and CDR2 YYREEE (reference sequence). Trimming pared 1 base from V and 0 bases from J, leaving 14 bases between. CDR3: CASSLPHSGNSYNEQFF. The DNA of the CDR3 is TGTGCCAGCAGCTTGCCCCATAGCGGAAACTCCTACAATGAGCAGTTCTTC.

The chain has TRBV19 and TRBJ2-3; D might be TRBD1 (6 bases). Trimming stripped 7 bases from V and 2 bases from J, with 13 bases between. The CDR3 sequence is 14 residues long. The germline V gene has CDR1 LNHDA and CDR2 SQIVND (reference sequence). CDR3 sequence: CASIGGTDTDTQYF. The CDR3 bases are TGTGCCAGTATAGGGGGAACAGACACAGATACGCAGTATTTT.

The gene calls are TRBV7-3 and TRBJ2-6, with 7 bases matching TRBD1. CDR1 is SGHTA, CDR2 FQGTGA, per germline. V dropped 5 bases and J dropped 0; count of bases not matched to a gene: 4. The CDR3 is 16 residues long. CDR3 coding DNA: TGTGCCAGCAGCGAGGGACAGTCCTCTGGGGCCAACGTCCTGACTTTC. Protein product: CASSEGQSSGANVLTF.

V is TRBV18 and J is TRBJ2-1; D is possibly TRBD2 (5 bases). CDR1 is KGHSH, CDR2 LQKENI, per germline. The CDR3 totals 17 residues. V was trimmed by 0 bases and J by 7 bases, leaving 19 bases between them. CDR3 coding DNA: TGTGCCAGCTCACCACCGGAGGCTAGAAGGTCGCCAAATGAGCAGTTCTTC. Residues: CASSPPEARRSPNEQFF.

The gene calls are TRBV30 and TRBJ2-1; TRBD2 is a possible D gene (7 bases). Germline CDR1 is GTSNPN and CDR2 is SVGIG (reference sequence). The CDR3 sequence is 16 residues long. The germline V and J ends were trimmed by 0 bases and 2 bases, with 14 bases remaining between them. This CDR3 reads CAWSVSRGRAYNEQFF. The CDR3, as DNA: TGTGCCTGGAGTGTTTCAAGGGGGAGGGCCTACAATGAGCAGTTCTTC.

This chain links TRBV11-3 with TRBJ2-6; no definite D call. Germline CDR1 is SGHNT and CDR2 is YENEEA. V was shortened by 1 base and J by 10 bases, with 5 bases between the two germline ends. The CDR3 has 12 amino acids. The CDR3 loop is CASSLGSNVLTF. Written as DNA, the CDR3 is TGTGCCAGCAGCTTAGGTTCTAACGTCCTGACTTTC.

CDR3 in amino acids: CASSLDPRPTSPEQFF. CDR3 DNA sequence: TGTGCCAGCAGCTTGGACCCACGCCCCACTAGCCCTGAGCAGTTCTTC. The V gene is TRBV5-4, the J gene TRBJ2-1, with a weak D call TRBD2 (6 bases). V shed 0 bases and J shed 9 bases, with 19 bases lying between them. CDR3 length: 16 amino acids. The germline gives CDR1 SGHNT, CDR2 YYREEE (reference sequence).

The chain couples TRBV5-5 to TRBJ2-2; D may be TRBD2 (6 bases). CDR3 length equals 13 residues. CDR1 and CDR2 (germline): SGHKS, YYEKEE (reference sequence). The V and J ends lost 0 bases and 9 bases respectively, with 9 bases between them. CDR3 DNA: TGTGCCAGCAGCTTGGGGGGGGTGCGGGAGCTGTTTTTT. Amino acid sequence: CASSLGGVRELFF.